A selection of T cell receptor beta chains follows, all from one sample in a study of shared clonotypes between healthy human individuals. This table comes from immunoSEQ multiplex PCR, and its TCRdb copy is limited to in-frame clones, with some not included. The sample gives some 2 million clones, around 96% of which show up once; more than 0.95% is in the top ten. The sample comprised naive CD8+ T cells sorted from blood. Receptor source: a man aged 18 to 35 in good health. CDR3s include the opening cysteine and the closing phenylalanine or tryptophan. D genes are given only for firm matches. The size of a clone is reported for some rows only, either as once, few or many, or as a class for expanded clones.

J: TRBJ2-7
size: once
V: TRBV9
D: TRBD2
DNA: TGTGCCAGCAGCGTAGCGGGGGGGCCGAGAAACGAGCAGTACTTC
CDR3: CASSVAGGPRNEQYF

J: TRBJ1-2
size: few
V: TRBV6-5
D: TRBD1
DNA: TGTGCCACTTCTCGACCGGGACAGGGAGTCTATGGCTACACCTTC
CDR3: CATSRPGQGVYGYTF

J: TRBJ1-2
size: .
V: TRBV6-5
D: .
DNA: TGTGCCAGCAGTTACGGGGGGGATCACTATGGCTACACCTTC
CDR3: CASSYGGDHYGYTF

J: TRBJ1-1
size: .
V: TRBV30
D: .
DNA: TGTGCCTGGAGTGCCTCCCAGTTAACCGAAGCTTTCTTT
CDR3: CAWSASQLTEAFF

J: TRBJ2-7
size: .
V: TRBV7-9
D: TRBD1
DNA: TGTGCCAGCAGCGCACCGGGACAGTACGAGCAGTACTTC
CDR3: CASSAPGQYEQYF

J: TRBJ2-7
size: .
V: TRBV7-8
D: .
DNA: TGTGCCAGCAGCATCCGGGACCTGGGTTACGAGCAGTACTTC
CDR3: CASSIRDLGYEQYF

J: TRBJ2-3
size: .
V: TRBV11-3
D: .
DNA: TGTGCCAGCAGCCCCGATGTGGGGGATACGCAGTATTTT
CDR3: CASSPDVGDTQYF

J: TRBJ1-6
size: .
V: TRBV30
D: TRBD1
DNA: TGTGCCTGGAGTTTGGACAGGGAAAATTCACCCCTCCACTTT
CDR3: CAWSLDRENSPLHF

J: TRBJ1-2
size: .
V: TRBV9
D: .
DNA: TGTGCCAGCAGCGCTCCGGGAACGAACTATGGCTACACCTTC
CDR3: CASSAPGTNYGYTF

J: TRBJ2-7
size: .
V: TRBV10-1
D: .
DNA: TGCGCCAGCAGTTCGACGGGATCGAATAAATACGAGCAGTACTTC
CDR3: CASSSTGSNKYEQYF

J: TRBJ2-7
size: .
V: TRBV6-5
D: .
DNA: TGTGCCAGCAGTTACTCGGACAGAGATTACGAGCAGTACTTC
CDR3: CASSYSDRDYEQYF

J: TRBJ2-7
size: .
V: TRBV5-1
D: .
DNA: TGCGCCAGCAGCTTGGAAGGCAGGTCATCGATCTACGAGCAGTACTTC
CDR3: CASSLEGRSSIYEQYF

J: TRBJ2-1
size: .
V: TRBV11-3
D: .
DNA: TGTGCCAGCAGCTTGCGTGACGGCTACAATGAGCAGTTCTTC
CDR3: CASSLRDGYNEQFF

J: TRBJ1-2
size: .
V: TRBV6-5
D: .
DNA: TGTGCCAGCAGTTACTCGTCAGGTCAGGCCTATGGCTACACCTTC
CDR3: CASSYSSGQAYGYTF

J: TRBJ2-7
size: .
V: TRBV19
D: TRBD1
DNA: TGTGCCAGTAGGGACCTTAGGGGGCCTTCATCCTACGAGCAGTACTTC
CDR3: CASRDLRGPSSYEQYF

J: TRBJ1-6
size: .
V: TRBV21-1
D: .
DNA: TGTGCCAGCAGCAAAGAAGGACAGAAGTATAATTCACCCCTCCACTTT
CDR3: CASSKEGQKYNSPLHF

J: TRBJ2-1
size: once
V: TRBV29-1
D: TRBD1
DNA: TGCAGCGTTGAGTACCGGGACAGCATTTACAATGAGCAGTTCTTC
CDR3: CSVEYRDSIYNEQFF

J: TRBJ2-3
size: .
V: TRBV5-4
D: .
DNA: TGTGCCAGCAGCGGGGATAATACGCAGTATTTT
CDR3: CASSGDNTQYF

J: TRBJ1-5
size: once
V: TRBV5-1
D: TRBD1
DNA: TGCGCCAGCAGCTCGACAGGGGATAGCAATCAGCCCCAGCATTTT
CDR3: CASSSTGDSNQPQHF

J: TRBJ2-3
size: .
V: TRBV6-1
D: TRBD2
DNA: TGTGCCAGCAGTGAAGGTCAGCGGGGCCCCACAGATACGCAGTATTTT
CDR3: CASSEGQRGPTDTQYF

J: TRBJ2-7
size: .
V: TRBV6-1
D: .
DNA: TGTGCCAGCGCAACAAGACCCTACGAGCAGTACTTC
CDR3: CASATRPYEQYF

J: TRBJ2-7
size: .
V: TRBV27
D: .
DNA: TGTGCCAGCAGTTTGGGGCTACTCCCTGGGAGCTCCTACGAGCAGTACTTC
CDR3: CASSLGLLPGSSYEQYF

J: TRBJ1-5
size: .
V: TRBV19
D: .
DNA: TGTGCCAGTAGTATAGGGGTCGTAGTAGGCCAGCCCCAGCATTTT
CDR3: CASSIGVVVGQPQHF

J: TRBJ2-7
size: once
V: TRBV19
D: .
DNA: TGTGCCAGTAGCCCAGGGGCCTCCTACGAGCAGTACTTC
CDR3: CASSPGASYEQYF

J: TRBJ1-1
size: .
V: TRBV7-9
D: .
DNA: TGTGCCAGCAGCGACCCAATGGATTTCACTGAAGCTTTCTTT
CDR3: CASSDPMDFTEAFF

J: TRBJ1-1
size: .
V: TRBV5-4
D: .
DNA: TGTGCCAGCAGCCCCGAGGGGTCTTTGGGGACTGAAGCTTTCTTT
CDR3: CASSPEGSLGTEAFF

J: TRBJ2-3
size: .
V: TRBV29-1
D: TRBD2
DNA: TGCAGCGTTGAAGGGGCGGGGGTCGCAGATACGCAGTATTTT
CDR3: CSVEGAGVADTQYF

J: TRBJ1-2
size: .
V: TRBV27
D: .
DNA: TGTGCCAGCAGGGACGGTTATGGCTACACCTTC
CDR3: CASRDGYGYTF

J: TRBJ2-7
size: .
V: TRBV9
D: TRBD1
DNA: TGTGCCAGCAGCCATAGGACAGGGTTAGGCGACGAGCAGTACTTC
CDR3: CASSHRTGLGDEQYF

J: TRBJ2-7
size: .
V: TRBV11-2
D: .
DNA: TGTGCCAGCAGCTTCGAGTCACAGGGTTCTGTCGAGCAGTACTTC
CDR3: CASSFESQGSVEQYF

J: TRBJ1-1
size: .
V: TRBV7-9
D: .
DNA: TGTGCCAGCAGCTTAGGGGGCATGGACACTGAAGCTTTCTTT
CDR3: CASSLGGMDTEAFF

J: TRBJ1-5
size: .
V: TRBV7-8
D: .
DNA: TGTGCCAGCACCCATGGGGGTAGCAATCAGCCCCAGCATTTT
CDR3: CASTHGGSNQPQHF

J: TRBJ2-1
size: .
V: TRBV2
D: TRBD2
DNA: TGTGCCAGCAGCGCGGGGGACAATGAGCAGTTCTTC
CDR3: CASSAGDNEQFF

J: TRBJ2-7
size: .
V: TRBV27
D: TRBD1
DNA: TGTGCCAGCAGTTTAGGACAGGCCTCATTCTCCTACGAGCAGTACTTC
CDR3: CASSLGQASFSYEQYF

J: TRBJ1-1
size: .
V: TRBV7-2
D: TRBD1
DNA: TGTGCCAGCAGCTCAAGGACAGGGTCGGGGACTGAAGCTTTCTTT
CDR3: CASSSRTGSGTEAFF

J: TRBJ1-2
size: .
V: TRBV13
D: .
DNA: TGTGCCAGCAGCTTAGAGGACGGTGGGAGCGATTATGGCTACACCTTC
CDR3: CASSLEDGGSDYGYTF

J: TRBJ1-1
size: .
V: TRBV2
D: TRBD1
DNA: TGTGCCAGCAGTAGGACAGGGACGAAGAACACTGAAGCTTTCTTT
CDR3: CASSRTGTKNTEAFF

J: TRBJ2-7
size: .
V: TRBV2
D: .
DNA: TGTGCCAGCAGCGAAGGCGGGGAAACCTCCTACGAGCAGTACTTC
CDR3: CASSEGGETSYEQYF

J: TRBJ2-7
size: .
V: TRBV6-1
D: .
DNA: TGTGCCAGCAGTGTTATAGGGGGGTTCTACGAGCAGTACTTC
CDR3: CASSVIGGFYEQYF

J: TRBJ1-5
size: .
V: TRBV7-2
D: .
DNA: TGTGCCAGCAGCTCCTCTTGGGGGGCCGGGCAGCCCCAGCATTTT
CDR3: CASSSSWGAGQPQHF

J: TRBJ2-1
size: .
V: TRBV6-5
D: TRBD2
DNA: TGTGCCAGCAGCTCCAGCGGGGGCGTCTACAATGAGCAGTTCTTC
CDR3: CASSSSGGVYNEQFF

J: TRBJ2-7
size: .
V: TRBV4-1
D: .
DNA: TGCGCCAGCAGCCAAGCACAGGGTGAACACGAGCAGTACTTC
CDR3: CASSQAQGEHEQYF

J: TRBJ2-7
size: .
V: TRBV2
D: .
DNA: TGTGCCAGCAGTGATACGAGCGTCTACGAGCAGTACTTC
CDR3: CASSDTSVYEQYF

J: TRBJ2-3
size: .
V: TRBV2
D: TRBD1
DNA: TGTGCCTCCCAACCGGGACAGGGAAGCACAGATACGCAGTATTTT
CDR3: CASQPGQGSTDTQYF

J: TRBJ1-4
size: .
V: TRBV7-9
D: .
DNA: TGTGCCAGCAGCCATGCCGGCGGCGGGGAACTGTTTTTT
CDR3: CASSHAGGGELFF

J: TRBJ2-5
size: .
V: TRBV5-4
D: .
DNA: TGTGCCAGCAGCTTGGGCAATTCGGAGACCCAGTACTTC
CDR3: CASSLGNSETQYF